This T cell receptor beta chain came from a study of cytomegalovirus exposure and HLA in healthy donors. As regards this clone: The antigen remains undetermined.

Findings and limits, study-wide: When a later analysis compared HLA-associated TCR beta chains with equally common others, the HLA-associated chains turned out to be more clonally expanded and to have lower generation probabilities. On later analysis, the bulk of CMV-associated TCR beta chains appeared to be HLA-restricted.

The study ran its PCR with 60 Vbeta and 13 Jbeta primers. TCRdb's copy holds only in-frame clones and misses some; the assay was immunoSEQ multiplex PCR. The data show roughly 130,000 clones, about two thirds seen once. V was pared by 4 bases and J by 4 bases, with 11 bases between. The CDR3 extends over 13 amino acids. Germline assignment: CDR1 MNHNY and CDR2 SVGAGI (reference sequence). This TCR was sampled from a woman in her fifties or sixties in good health and CMV-seropositive. Sequences were obtained from PBMCs. This chain joins TRBV6-6 and TRBJ2-7; tentative D call: TRBD1 (5 bases). CDR3 DNA sequence: TGTGCCAGCAGTTTCGACAGACAGTACGAGCAGTACTTC. Its protein product is CASSFDRQYEQYF.